A selection of T cell receptor beta chains follows, all from one sample in a study of T cell responses to AZD1222 COVID-19 vaccine. Only in-frame clones appear in the TCRdb table, and some are missing; sequencing was by immunoSEQ multiplex PCR. The repertoire includes 150,000 to 200,000 clones, around 94% of them detected once, and approximately 0.6% sits in the top ten. Material: peripheral blood, obtained on day 0 of AZD1222 vaccination. The receptors come from an adult in good health. CDR3s include the opening cysteine and the closing phenylalanine or tryptophan. Each record gives: CDR3 length, V gene, J gene, CDR3 protein.

len: 13; v_gene: TRBV6-1; j_gene: TRBJ1-2; CDR3aa: CASSEYRGVGYTF
len: 19; v_gene: TRBV28; j_gene: TRBJ1-5; CDR3aa: CASFPLAAGGRPFNQPQHF
len: 16; v_gene: TRBV27; j_gene: TRBJ1-2; CDR3aa: CASSPRPRGDRHGYTF
len: 19; v_gene: TRBV23-1; j_gene: TRBJ2-5; CDR3aa: CANSISTHHQGYGGETQYF
len: 13; v_gene: TRBV25-1; j_gene: TRBJ1-4; CDR3aa: CASSAILGEKLFF
len: 16; v_gene: TRBV4-1; j_gene: TRBJ1-5; CDR3aa: CASSQDAGGGNQPQHF
len: 13; v_gene: TRBV2; j_gene: TRBJ2-7; CDR3aa: CASSGDRSYEQYF
len: 17; v_gene: TRBV18; j_gene: TRBJ1-1; CDR3aa: CASSARPRGGVNTEAFF
len: 12; v_gene: TRBV7-9; j_gene: TRBJ1-1; CDR3aa: CASGRGFTEAFF
len: 18; v_gene: TRBV11-3; j_gene: TRBJ2-3; CDR3aa: CASSLGEGLVEGTDTQYF
len: 13; v_gene: TRBV7-9; j_gene: TRBJ1-4; CDR3aa: CASREQANEKLFF
len: 14; v_gene: TRBV27; j_gene: TRBJ2-3; CDR3aa: CASSFGGAGDTQYF
len: 11; v_gene: TRBV3-1/TRBV3-2; j_gene: TRBJ1-1; CDR3aa: CASSIGGEAFF
len: 13; v_gene: TRBV18; j_gene: TRBJ1-1; CDR3aa: CASSGTQNTEAFF
len: 12; v_gene: TRBV5-1; j_gene: TRBJ1-3; CDR3aa: CASSLDGNTIYF
len: 15; v_gene: TRBV4-1; j_gene: TRBJ1-4; CDR3aa: CASSHEGATNEKLFF
len: 14; v_gene: TRBV11-3; j_gene: TRBJ1-6; CDR3aa: CASAKGGRGSPLHF
len: 13; v_gene: TRBV27; j_gene: TRBJ2-7; CDR3aa: CASSLGRGLEQYF
len: 16; v_gene: TRBV5-1; j_gene: TRBJ1-5; CDR3aa: CASSWAATANNQPQHF
len: 14; v_gene: TRBV2; j_gene: TRBJ2-1; CDR3aa: CASKGRSSYNEQFF
len: 14; v_gene: TRBV6-5; j_gene: TRBJ1-1; CDR3aa: CASSQDRKNTEAFF
len: 18; v_gene: TRBV4-1; j_gene: TRBJ2-5; CDR3aa: CASSQGIKARGVQETQYF
len: 16; v_gene: TRBV3-1/TRBV3-2; j_gene: TRBJ2-5; CDR3aa: CASSQSLLAGLQTQYF
len: 12; v_gene: TRBV12-3/TRBV12-4; j_gene: TRBJ1-1; CDR3aa: CASSLGRLAAFF
len: 16; v_gene: TRBV10-1; j_gene: TRBJ2-1; CDR3aa: CASSAIAGGTYNEQFF
len: 12; v_gene: TRBV4-1; j_gene: TRBJ2-5; CDR3aa: CASSQGGGTQYF
len: 15; v_gene: TRBV11-2; j_gene: TRBJ2-7; CDR3aa: CASSSGVHKIYEQYF
len: 13; v_gene: TRBV28; j_gene: TRBJ1-2; CDR3aa: CASRLSGGDGYTF
len: 16; v_gene: TRBV6-1; j_gene: TRBJ1-2; CDR3aa: CASSDPPYRENYGYTF
len: 14; v_gene: TRBV11-2; j_gene: TRBJ2-3; CDR3aa: CASSFRDRPGSQYF
len: 14; v_gene: TRBV24-1; j_gene: TRBJ1-5; CDR3aa: CATSDRWENQPQHF
len: 15; v_gene: TRBV28; j_gene: TRBJ1-1; CDR3aa: CASSLWFPESAEAFF
len: 15; v_gene: TRBV3-1/TRBV3-2; j_gene: TRBJ2-7; CDR3aa: CASSFGQGGTYEQYF
len: 12; v_gene: TRBV29-1; j_gene: TRBJ1-2; CDR3aa: CSVQGANYGYTF
len: 14; v_gene: TRBV3-1/TRBV3-2; j_gene: TRBJ1-6; CDR3aa: CASSPGTENSPLHF
len: 15; v_gene: TRBV6-5; j_gene: TRBJ1-5; CDR3aa: CASRLAGGSNQPQHF
len: 12; v_gene: TRBV7-9; j_gene: TRBJ1-5; CDR3aa: CASSSQDLAQHF
len: 13; v_gene: TRBV7-8; j_gene: TRBJ2-1; CDR3aa: CASSPLLGNEQFF
len: 14; v_gene: TRBV18; j_gene: TRBJ2-7; CDR3aa: CASSSGQVGYEQYF
len: 9; v_gene: TRBV2; j_gene: TRBJ2-5; CDR3aa: CAVEETQYF
len: 13; v_gene: TRBV10-3; j_gene: TRBJ1-2; CDR3aa: CAIGTPNVDGYTF
len: 16; v_gene: TRBV11-2; j_gene: TRBJ2-2; CDR3aa: CASSPRDRGQTGELFF
len: 15; v_gene: TRBV19; j_gene: TRBJ2-1; CDR3aa: CASSIPSAGGDEQFF
len: 13; v_gene: TRBV24-1; j_gene: TRBJ1-6; CDR3aa: CATQDRSNSPLHF
len: 15; v_gene: TRBV9; j_gene: TRBJ1-3; CDR3aa: CASSVGGPPGNTIYF
len: 12; v_gene: TRBV10-3; j_gene: TRBJ1-1; CDR3aa: CAISEWQGLAFF
len: 15; v_gene: TRBV19; j_gene: TRBJ1-6; CDR3aa: CASSTPSQRGSPLHF
len: 19; v_gene: TRBV19; j_gene: TRBJ1-2; CDR3aa: CASQYMPGANRGVIYGYTF
len: 14; v_gene: TRBV3-1/TRBV3-2; j_gene: TRBJ1-2; CDR3aa: CASSLPGTEYGYTF
len: 15; v_gene: TRBV7-9; j_gene: TRBJ2-7; CDR3aa: CASSQAQGQAYEQYF
len: 14; v_gene: TRBV30; j_gene: TRBJ1-5; CDR3aa: CAWSTGPPNQPQHF
len: 14; v_gene: TRBV29-1; j_gene: TRBJ2-1; CDR3aa: CSVAPGQPDNEQFF
len: 12; v_gene: TRBV7-2; j_gene: TRBJ1-1; CDR3aa: CASSLGPTEAFF
len: 13; v_gene: TRBV27; j_gene: TRBJ1-2; CDR3aa: CASSTGVSYGYTF